These T cell receptor beta chains were read from a single sample in a study of T cells expressing NK-cell markers. One entry per CDR3 protein, without DNA, is what TCRdb gives after re-calling the 5' RACE reads. This repertoire includes 500,000 to 700,000 distinct CDR3 sequences. Sequencing was done on a sample of blood T cells: a sorted CD56 or NKG2C T cell subset, CD4+ or CD8+ T cells, or bulk PBMC T cells (not recorded which). These receptors all stem from a young man in good health. Both conserved end residues are part of each CDR3.

CASSQDFSRQETQYF TRBJ2-5 TRBV4-3
CASRDRVPNTGELFF TRBJ2-2 TRBV3-1
CSAREPLGSGRKRSSYNEQFF TRBJ2-1 TRBV20-1
CSAEGRDVYNEQFF TRBJ2-1 TRBV20-1
CASSLSSGFGETQYF TRBJ2-5 TRBV7-8
CASSTPGGNQPQHF TRBJ1-5 TRBV19
CASSLEDWGANVLTF TRBJ2-6 TRBV5-6
CASSHMAGHRGYTF TRBJ1-2 TRBV3-1
CASRAGNSPLHF TRBJ1-6 TRBV6-6
CASTDRQSYNEQFF TRBJ2-1 TRBV12-3/TRBV12-4
CASSPRTMGRSTDTQYF TRBJ2-3 TRBV4-3
CASQGTGPGKLFF TRBJ1-4 TRBV2
CASSLTGTTLWEQYF TRBJ2-7 TRBV5-1
CASSQELTGTPNTEAFF TRBJ1-1 TRBV4-2
CASSLTRSSGRRNEQFF TRBJ2-1 TRBV3-1
CASSPQATDNEKLFF TRBJ1-4 TRBV9
CSARRTGGDQPQHF TRBJ1-5 TRBV20-1
CATRPLTIDEQFF TRBJ2-1 TRBV15
CATGPGGIQETQYF TRBJ2-5 TRBV28
CASSVATGRNTQYF TRBJ2-3 TRBV9
CASSTGQAVEAFF TRBJ1-1 TRBV18
CASSESLTEAFF TRBJ1-1 TRBV10-1
CASRRTYDGGYEQYF TRBJ2-7 TRBV28
CSARDLAGGEGTQYF TRBJ2-5 TRBV20-1
CASSYPGKGARNEQFF TRBJ2-1 TRBV6-5
CSARDPQGSDNSPLHF TRBJ1-6 TRBV20-1
CASSPEHEQFF TRBJ2-1 TRBV7-8
CASKGLGRETQYF TRBJ2-5 TRBV6-2/TRBV6-3
CSVTSGQSYEQYF TRBJ2-7 TRBV29-1
CASGQGGSTGELFF TRBJ2-2 TRBV2
CAWSVITGGTYEQYF TRBJ2-7 TRBV30
CASSTRMAGGDSGRFAGELFF TRBJ2-2 TRBV11-2
CASSNLAGGTDTQYF TRBJ2-3 TRBV7-2
CASSQFEGFGNTIYF TRBJ1-3 TRBV14
CASGRASRNEQFF TRBJ2-1 TRBV12-3/TRBV12-4
CASSYVGRYEQYF TRBJ2-7 TRBV6-5
CASSVGPPGLAMWEQFF TRBJ2-1 TRBV7-8
CASSQGSWVRDNSPLHF TRBJ1-6 TRBV4-1
CASSDQSSGRAAEQFF TRBJ2-1 TRBV25-1
CASSQVLATGELFF TRBJ2-2 TRBV4-2